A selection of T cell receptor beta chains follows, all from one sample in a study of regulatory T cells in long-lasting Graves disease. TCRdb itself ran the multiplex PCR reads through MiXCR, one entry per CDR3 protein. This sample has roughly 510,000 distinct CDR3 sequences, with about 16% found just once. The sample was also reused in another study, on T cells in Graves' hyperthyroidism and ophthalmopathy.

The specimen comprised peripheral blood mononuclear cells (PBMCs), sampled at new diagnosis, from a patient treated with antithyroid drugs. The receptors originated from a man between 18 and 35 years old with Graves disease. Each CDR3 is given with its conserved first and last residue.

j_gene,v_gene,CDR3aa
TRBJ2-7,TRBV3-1,CASSLHRDGPYEQYF
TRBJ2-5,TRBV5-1,CASSLMAGGTQETQYF
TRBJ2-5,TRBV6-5,CASSYGRFQETQYF
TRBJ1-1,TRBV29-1,CSVSGGLNTEAFF
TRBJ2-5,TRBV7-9,CASSGLADEGETQYF
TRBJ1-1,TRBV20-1,CSARDGGREDAEAFF
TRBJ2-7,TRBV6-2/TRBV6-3,CASSAPRGPYEQYF
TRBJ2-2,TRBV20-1,CSARRGSGELFF
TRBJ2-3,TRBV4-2,CASSQGTGGGRGSDTQYF
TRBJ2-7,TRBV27,CASSLWGAEQYF
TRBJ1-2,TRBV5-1,CASSSTGTGNYGYTF
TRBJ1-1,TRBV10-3,CAISGGALNTEAFF
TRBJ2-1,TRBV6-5,CASSYLAGGVNEQFF
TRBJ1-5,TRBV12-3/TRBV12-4,CASSLEGAPGEPQHF
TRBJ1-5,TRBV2,CASSEAGSNQPQHF
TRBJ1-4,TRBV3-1,CASSPGGARDEKLFF
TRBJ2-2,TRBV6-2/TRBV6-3,CASSRPGGGSTGELSF
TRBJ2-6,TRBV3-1,CASSLAGGAGANVLTF
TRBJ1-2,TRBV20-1,CSARDGQSRGYTF
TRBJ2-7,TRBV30,CAWSVRASGRTSF
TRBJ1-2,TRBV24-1,CATSGGTGEGYTF
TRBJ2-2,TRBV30,CALGFLRNTGELFF
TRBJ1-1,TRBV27,CASSLYSGGTEAFF
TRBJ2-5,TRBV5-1,CASSQVAGEETQYF
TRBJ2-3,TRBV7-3,CASGAGGPADTQYF
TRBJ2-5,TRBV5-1,CASSYGTGEETQYF
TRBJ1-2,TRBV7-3,CASSSQGAGGGYTF
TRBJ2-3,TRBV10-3,CAISGTSGHTDTQYF
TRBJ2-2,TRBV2,CASTRYTGELFF
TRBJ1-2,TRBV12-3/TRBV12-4,CASSLRLNYGYTF
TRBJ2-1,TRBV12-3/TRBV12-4,CATSFYSANERFF
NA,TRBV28,CASRTTAETQYF
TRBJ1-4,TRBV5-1,CASSPPLSLGDGNEKLFF
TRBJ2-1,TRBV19,CASSWGREDNEQFF
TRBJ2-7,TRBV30,CAWEGVGRAYEQYF
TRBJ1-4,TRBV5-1,CASSVPLGRGGEKLFF
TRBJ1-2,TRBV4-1,CASSQPRTRGDGYTF
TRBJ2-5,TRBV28,CASSSTAYQETQYF
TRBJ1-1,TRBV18,CASSPPPGDRLGEAFF
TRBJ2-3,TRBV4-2,CASSQERGVDTQYF
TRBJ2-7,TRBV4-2,CASSQDSGAVYEQYF
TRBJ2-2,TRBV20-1,CSARDSRGPNTGELFF
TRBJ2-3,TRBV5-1,CASSPAPTSGSGTDTQYF
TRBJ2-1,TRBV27,CASSLSLDYYNEQLF
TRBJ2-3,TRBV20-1,CSATSGTSTDTQYF
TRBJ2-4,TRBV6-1,CASSLGEGRNIQYF
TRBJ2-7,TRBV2,CASGSGSLHSYEQYF
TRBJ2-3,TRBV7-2,CASSPRTSGDTQYF
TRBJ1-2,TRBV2,CASNGNYRADYGYTF
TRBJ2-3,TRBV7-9,CASSLGIGLSASTDTQYF
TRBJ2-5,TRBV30,CAWSVYGGLRETQYF
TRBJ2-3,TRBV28,CASSLVLSDGTDTQYF
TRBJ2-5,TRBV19,CASSTQTGKETQYF
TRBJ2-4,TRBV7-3,CASSPVAKNIQYF